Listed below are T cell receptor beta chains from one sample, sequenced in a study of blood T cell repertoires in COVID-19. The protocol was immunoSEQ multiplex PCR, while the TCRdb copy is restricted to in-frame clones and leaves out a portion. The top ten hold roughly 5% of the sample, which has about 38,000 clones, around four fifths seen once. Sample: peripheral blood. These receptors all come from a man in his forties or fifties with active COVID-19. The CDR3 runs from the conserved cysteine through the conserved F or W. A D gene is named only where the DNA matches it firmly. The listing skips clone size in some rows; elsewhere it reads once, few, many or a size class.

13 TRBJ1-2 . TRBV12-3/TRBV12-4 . CASSFAAHYGYTF TGTGCCAGCAGTTTCGCGGCCCACTATGGCTACACCTTC
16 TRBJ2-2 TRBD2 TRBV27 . CASSYSSGGPTGELFF TGTGCCAGCAGTTACTCTAGCGGGGGGCCCACCGGGGAGCTGTTTTTT
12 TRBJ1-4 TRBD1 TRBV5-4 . CASGQGPEKLFF TGTGCTTCCGGACAGGGGCCCGAAAAACTGTTTTTT
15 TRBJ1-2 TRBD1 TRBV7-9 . CASSLEGTALSGYTF TGTGCCAGCAGCTTAGAAGGGACAGCCCTCTCCGGCTACACCTTC
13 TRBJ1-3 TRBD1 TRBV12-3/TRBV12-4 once CAGRGTGEDTIYF TGTGCCGGTAGGGGGACAGGGGAGGACACCATATATTTT
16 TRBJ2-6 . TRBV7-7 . CASSSSDSAGANVLTF TGTGCCAGCAGCTCCTCGGACAGCGCTGGGGCCAACGTCCTGACTTTC
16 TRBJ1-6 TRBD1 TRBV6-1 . CASSGSETGADSPLHF TGTGCCAGCAGTGGGTCAGAGACAGGGGCGGATTCACCCCTCCACTTT
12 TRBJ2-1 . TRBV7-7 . CASSLVGGEQFF TGTGCCAGCAGCTTAGTCGGGGGTGAGCAGTTCTTC
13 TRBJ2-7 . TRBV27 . CASSLAQFGEQYF TGTGCCAGCAGTTTAGCACAGTTTGGAGAGCAGTACTTC
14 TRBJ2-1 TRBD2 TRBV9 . CASSVSTSIHEQFF TGTGCCAGCAGCGTTTCGACTAGCATCCATGAGCAGTTCTTC
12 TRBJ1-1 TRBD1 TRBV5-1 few CASSYRGTEAFF TGCGCCAGCAGCTACAGGGGGACTGAAGCTTTCTTT
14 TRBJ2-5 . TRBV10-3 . CAISESGRKETQYF TGTGCCATCAGTGAGTCGGGGCGGAAAGAGACCCAGTACTTC
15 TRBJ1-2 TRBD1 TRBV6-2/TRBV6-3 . CASSYSTGPEVGYTF TGTGCCAGCAGTTACTCGACAGGGCCTGAGGTTGGCTACACCTTC
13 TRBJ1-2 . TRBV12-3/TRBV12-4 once CASSTGLSYGYTF TGTGCCAGCAGCACAGGCCTGTCCTATGGCTACACCTTC
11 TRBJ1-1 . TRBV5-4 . CASSVGTEAFF TGTGCCAGCAGCGTGGGGACAGAAGCTTTCTTT
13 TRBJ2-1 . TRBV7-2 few CASSLGWGDEQFF TGTGCCAGCAGCTTAGGTTGGGGGGATGAGCAGTTCTTC
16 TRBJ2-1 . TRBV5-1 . CASSKTAQSSYNEQFF TGCGCCAGCAGCAAGACAGCCCAGAGCTCCTACAATGAGCAGTTCTTC
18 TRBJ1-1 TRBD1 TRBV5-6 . CASSSMGQGSGWNTEAFF TGTGCCAGCAGCTCCATGGGACAGGGGTCGGGATGGAACACTGAAGCTTTCTTT
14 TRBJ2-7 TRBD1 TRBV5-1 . CASSLEAGGYEQYF TGCGCCAGCAGCTTGGAGGCAGGGGGCTACGAGCAGTACTTC
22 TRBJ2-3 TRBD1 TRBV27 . CASSFFPSRTGGLARGTDTQYF TGTGCCAGCAGTTTCTTCCCTTCCCGGACAGGGGGGCTAGCCAGGGGCACAGATACGCAGTATTTT
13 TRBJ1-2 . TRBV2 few CASIPNPNYGYTF TGTGCCAGCATCCCCAATCCTAACTATGGCTACACCTTC
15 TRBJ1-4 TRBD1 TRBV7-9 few CASSLVGQGIGKLFF TGTGCCAGCAGCTTAGTGGGACAGGGGATCGGAAAACTGTTTTTT
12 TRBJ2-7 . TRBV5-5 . CASSASSYEQYF TGTGCCAGCAGCGCGAGCTCCTACGAGCAGTACTTC
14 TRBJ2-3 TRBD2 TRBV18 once CASSPTSGTDTQYF TGTGCCAGCTCACCGACTAGCGGGACAGATACGCAGTATTTT
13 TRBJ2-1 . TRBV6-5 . CASSETFRNEQFF TGTGCCAGCAGCGAGACATTCCGCAATGAGCAGTTCTTC
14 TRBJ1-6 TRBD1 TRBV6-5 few CASSQGTGENPLHF TGTGCCAGCAGCCAAGGGACAGGGGAGAATCCCCTCCACTTT
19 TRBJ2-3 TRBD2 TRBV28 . CASSSESGGGTFSTDTQYF TGTGCCAGCAGTTCCGAGAGCGGGGGAGGTACCTTTAGCACAGATACGCAGTATTTT
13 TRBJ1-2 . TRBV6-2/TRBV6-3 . CASSRRFSYGYTF TGTGCCAGCAGCCGGAGATTTAGCTATGGCTACACCTTC
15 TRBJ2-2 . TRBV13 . CASSLDSPNTGELFF TGTGCCAGCAGCCTGGACAGCCCGAACACCGGGGAGCTGTTTTTT
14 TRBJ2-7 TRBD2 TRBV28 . CASITGGASYEQYF TGTGCCAGCATCACGGGGGGGGCCAGCTACGAGCAGTACTTC
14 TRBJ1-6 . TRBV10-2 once CVSSGTGFNSPLHF TGCGTCAGCAGTGGAACAGGGTTTAATTCACCCCTCCACTTT
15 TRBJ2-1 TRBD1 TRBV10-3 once CAISGAGGDYNEQFF TGTGCCATCAGTGGGGCAGGGGGCGATTACAATGAGCAGTTCTTC
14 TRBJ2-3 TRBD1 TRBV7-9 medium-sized CASSLLAGGNTQYF TGTGCCAGCAGCTTATTGGCAGGGGGAAATACGCAGTATTTT
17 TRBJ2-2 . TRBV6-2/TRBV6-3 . CASSYVRGGMIGGELFF TGTGCCAGCAGTTACGTGCGGGGCGGAATGATCGGCGGGGAGCTGTTTTTT
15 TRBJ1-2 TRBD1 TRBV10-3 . CAISERKDRTPGYTF TGTGCCATCAGTGAGCGGAAGGACAGGACGCCCGGCTACACCTTC
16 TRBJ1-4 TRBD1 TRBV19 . CASTSLDRGLNEKLFF TGTGCCAGTACCTCACTAGACAGGGGACTTAATGAAAAACTGTTTTTT
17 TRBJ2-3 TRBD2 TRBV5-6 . CASSTTLTSGATDTQYF TGTGCCAGCAGCACGACCTTGACTAGCGGGGCGACAGATACGCAGTATTTT
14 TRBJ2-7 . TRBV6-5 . CASSRQGQPLEQYF TGTGCCAGTTCCAGGCAGGGCCAACCCCTCGAGCAGTACTTC
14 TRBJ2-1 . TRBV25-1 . CASIRPGAYNEQFF TGTGCCAGCATTCGCCCGGGAGCCTACAATGAGCAGTTCTTC
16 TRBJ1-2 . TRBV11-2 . CASSSYHRETNYGYTF TGTGCCAGCAGCTCATACCACAGGGAAACTAACTATGGCTACACCTTC
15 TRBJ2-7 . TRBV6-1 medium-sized CASSEPPAGPDEQYF TGTGCCAGCAGTGAACCCCCAGCAGGGCCAGACGAGCAGTACTTC
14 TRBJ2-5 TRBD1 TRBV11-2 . CASSIQGSGETQYF TGTGCCAGCAGCATACAGGGGTCTGGGGAGACCCAGTACTTC
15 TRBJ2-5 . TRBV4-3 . CASSQEARSQETQYF TGCGCCAGCAGCCAAGAGGCGCGGTCCCAAGAGACCCAGTACTTC
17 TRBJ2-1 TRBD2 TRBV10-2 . CASSAAGGLAGVVEQFF TGCGCCAGCAGTGCCGCGGGGGGGCTAGCGGGGGTGGTTGAGCAGTTCTTC
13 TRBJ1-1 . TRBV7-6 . CASSVRVNTEAFF TGTGCCAGCAGCGTCAGGGTGAACACTGAAGCTTTCTTT